This T cell receptor beta chain originates from a study of blood T cell repertoires in COVID-19. Generated by immunoSEQ multiplex PCR, the TCRdb table keeps only in-frame clones and is missing some. The sample shows some 300,000 clones, around four fifths of them seen only once. CDR1 and CDR2 from the germline V gene are LNHDA and SQIVND (reference sequence). The CDR3 consists of 16 residues. With V trimmed by 5 bases and J by 5 bases, 6 bases remained unmatched. The chain combines TRBV19 with TRBJ2-2; 12 nucleotides align to TRBD2. Sequencing was carried out using peripheral blood. This TCR came from a woman aged 50 to 60 with active or convalescent COVID-19. The CDR3: CASSRLAGGGTGELFF. CDR3 nucleotide sequence: TGTGCCAGTAGTCGTCTAGCGGGAGGGGGGACCGGGGAGCTGTTTTTT.